A selection of T cell receptor beta chains follows, all from one sample in a study of T cell repertoires in cytomegalovirus infection. A single record per CDR3 protein comes from TCRdb applying MiXCR to the reads. The sample consists of under 450,000 distinct CDR3 sequences, about a third of them appearing once. These receptors are not linked to any known antigen. This sample comprised cultured PBMCs, obtained from culture after CMV antigen stimulation. The receptors were gathered from a human donor in good health (CMV status not recorded). Some clones in this sample may be carry-over from other donors' samples. CDR3s include the opening cysteine and the closing phenylalanine or tryptophan. Fields, in order: V gene, J gene, D gene, CDR3 protein. A D gene is named only where the DNA matches it firmly.

>TRBV6-1|TRBJ1-2|TRBD1
CASSRYRTGGVIYGYTF
>TRBV12-5|TRBJ2-2|-
CASGRQDVVGELFF
>TRBV7-2|TRBJ2-5|-
CASRILQGGREVQETQYF
>TRBV7-8|TRBJ1-2|-
CASSLAHDAPLGYTF
>TRBV19|TRBJ1-4|-
CASTPGRAFGKLFF
>TRBV5-4|TRBJ2-1|-
CASSWPKSGAYNEQFF
>TRBV6-1|TRBJ2-5|-
CASHERTGETQYF
>TRBV29-1|TRBJ2-1|-
CSVEENGEQFF
>TRBV12-3/TRBV12-4|TRBJ2-1|TRBD2
CASSFGLARDNEQFF
>TRBV7-2|TRBJ1-4|-
CASSLNFRAGGGEKLFF
>TRBV7-6|TRBJ2-1|TRBD2
CASSPRTSGRGNEQFF
>TRBV18|TRBJ1-3|-
CASSPLRQGDGGNTIYF
>TRBV7-3|TRBJ2-2|-
CASSPPGNTGELFF
>TRBV27|TRBJ2-1|TRBD2
CATAGGRSTNEQFF
>TRBV19|TRBJ2-7|-
CASSPTGTHEQYF
>TRBV18|TRBJ2-5|-
CASSRTTVQETQYF